This T cell receptor beta chain emerged from a study of blood T cell repertoires in COVID-19. J gave up 6 bases and V 2 bases, and 7 bases lay outside the gene matches. The CDR3 has 14 residues. Germline V gene data show CDR1 as KGHSH and CDR2 as LQKENI. TCRdb's copy holds only in-frame clones and misses some; the assay was immunoSEQ multiplex PCR. The sample includes 25,000 to 40,000 clones, 85% to 90% of them seen just once. The receptor was isolated from an older man with active COVID-19. The J gene is TRBJ2-7, the V gene TRBV18; the match to TRBD1 covers 7 bases. Sequencing input: peripheral blood. CDR3 coding DNA: TGTGCCAGCTCACCAGCCACAGGGGACGCCGAGCAGTACTTC. This sequence encodes CASSPATGDAEQYF.